This T cell receptor (beta chain) was captured in a study of human T cells and chemical hapten exposure. General study points: Sensitization with DPC brought no change to TCRs above 1 in 1000 in frequency.

TCRdb reanalysed the RACE reads using MiXCR and keeps one entry per CDR3 protein. In the table there are under 75,000 distinct CDR3 sequences, around 10% of which are singletons. The junction had 12 bases not matched to a gene; V was cut back by 6 bases and J by 0 bases. The length of the CDR3 is 19 residues. CDR1 is WSHSY and CDR2 is SAAADI in the germline V gene. Time point in this sample: patch test 3, about 24 weeks after DPC sensitization. This sample's treatment: therapeutic diphenylcyclopropenone sensitization with weekly scalp DPC. Patches went on only after blood had been drawn each time. Participating donors were patients with alopecia, aged 18 to 70 years, considered appropriate candidates for DPC. Notes on this clonotype: Its antigen is not identified.

Sequences were derived from whole blood, sampled in connection with sensitization to the hapten diphenylcyclopropenone (DPC). The TCR sequence derives from a woman in her fifties or sixties with alopecia areata. Some clones in this sample may be carry-over from other donors' samples. The chain is built from TRBV10-2 and TRBJ2-1; the match to TRBD2 covers 12 bases. The CDR3 coding sequence is TGCGCCAGCAGCCACTGGACTAGCGGGAACACGAGCTCCTACAATGAGCAGTTCTTC. This codes for CASSHWTSGNTSSYNEQFF.